The next 23 T cell receptor beta chains were all read from a single sample in a study of shared clonotypes between healthy human individuals. Clones were sequenced by immunoSEQ multiplex PCR, and TCRdb holds only the in-frame ones, with some missing. This table holds about 2.1 million clones, approximately 92% found once. Naive CD8 cells lacked CD45RO, underwent positive selection for CCR7 and left out terminally differentiated effector memory CD45RA+ cells. The sequencing sample was made of naive CD8+ T cells from PBMCs. Receptors originate from a man between 18 and 29 years old in good health. Some clones in this sample may be carry-over from other donors' samples.

The chain links TRBV4-3 to TRBJ2-1; D call uncertain. Germline V CDR1 and CDR2: LGHNA, YSLEER. Trimming took off 2 bases at V and 8 bases at J, with 16 bases between the two ends. The CDR3 totals 15 residues. CDR3 bases: TGCGCCAGCAGCCAAAGTCCTCTAGGCGGAGATGAGCAGTTCTTC. This codes for CASSQSPLGGDEQFF.

This chain joins TRBV27 and TRBJ1-6, with TRBD1 matching 7 bases. V lost 6 bases to trimming and J lost 10 bases; unmatched junction nucleotides: 9. Per germline, CDR1 MNHEY and CDR2 SMNVEV (reference sequence). The CDR3 spans 14 residues. CDR3 sequence (DNA): TGTGCCAGCAGCGTGACAGGGTCATGGTCACCCCTCCACTTT. It specifies CASSVTGSWSPLHF.

The chain recombines TRBV5-1 with TRBJ2-3; a weak D match, TRBD1 (5 bases). Germline V gene lookup returns CDR1 SGHRS and CDR2 YFSETQ. Trimming stripped 2 bases from V and 3 bases from J, with 13 bases between. The CDR3 consists of 15 residues. DNA for the CDR3: TGCGCCAGCAGCTTCGCCACGGCAGGGACAGATACGCAGTATTTT. Translation gives CASSFATAGTDTQYF.

The chain combines TRBV4-1 with TRBJ2-1; TRBD1 might be the D (6 bases). Germline CDR1 is MGHRA and CDR2 is YSYEKL. With 0 bases removed from V and 7 bases from J, the gap between germline ends came to 16 bases. The CDR3 is made up of 16 amino acids. DNA of the CDR3: TGCGCCAGCAGCCAAGATTCTGAGGGGGTGGAAAATGAGCAGTTCTTC. Translated, it gives CASSQDSEGVENEQFF.

The chain employs TRBV28 and TRBJ1-5, with D uncertain. Germline CDR1 reads MDHEN; CDR2 reads SYDVKM. The length of the CDR3 is 15 residues. V dropped 2 bases and J dropped 0 bases, with 8 bases sitting between them. The CDR3 reads CASSLVANSNQPQHF. The CDR3 DNA follows: TGTGCCAGCAGTTTAGTGGCAAATAGCAATCAGCCCCAGCATTTT.

The rearrangement joins TRBV4-3 to TRBJ2-1; D is unresolved. Germline V gene data show CDR1 as LGHNA and CDR2 as YSLEER. The CDR3 loop spans 11 amino acids. Trimming removed 1 base at V and 10 bases at J, with 5 bases between. The CDR3 nucleotides read TGCGCCAGCAGCCAAGGTCGCGAGCAGTTCTTC. This translates into CASSQGREQFF.

This sequence joins TRBV7-9 and TRBJ1-2, with unresolved D. V lost 1 base, J lost 7 bases, and 13 bases lay in between. Germline CDR1 is SEHNR and CDR2 is FQNEAQ (reference sequence). The CDR3 runs to 14 residues. The CDR3 sequence: CASSLGTATGGYTF. CDR3 DNA sequence: TGTGCCAGCAGCTTAGGTACCGCGACTGGTGGCTACACCTTC.

The V gene is TRBV30, the J gene TRBJ2-3; weak D call: TRBD1 (6 bases). Germline lookup yields CDR1 GTSNPN and CDR2 SVGIG (reference sequence). Trimming removed 3 bases at V and 7 bases at J, with 17 bases between. The CDR3 length is 14 residues. The CDR3 sequence: CAWSEDPGDYTQYF. In DNA, the CDR3 is TGTGCCTGGAGCGAGGACCCAGGGGATTATACGCAGTATTTT.

V gene TRBV7-9 combines with J gene TRBJ2-2, with D perhaps matching TRBD1 (5 bases). V was shortened by 2 bases and J by 2 bases, with 12 bases between the two germline ends. This CDR3 comprises 16 residues. Germline V gives CDR1 SEHNR, CDR2 FQNEAQ (reference sequence). The CDR3 spells CASSLLSRVNTGELFF. The CDR3 region has the DNA TGTGCCAGCAGCTTATTGTCCAGGGTTAACACCGGGGAGCTGTTTTTT.

The chain uses TRBV30 and TRBJ1-2, with D tentatively TRBD1 (6 bases). The CDR3 length is 14 residues. CDR1 and CDR2 (germline): GTSNPN, SVGIG (reference sequence). Trimming shortened V by 1 base and J by 8 bases, and 17 bases separated the two germline ends. The CDR3 loop is CAWSDQGPRAGYTF. CDR3 nucleotides: TGTGCCTGGAGTGATCAGGGGCCGAGGGCAGGCTACACCTTC.

V is TRBV10-3 and J is TRBJ1-2; 9 bases line up with TRBD1. CDR3 length equals 16 residues. Germline V CDR1 and CDR2: ENHRY, SYGVKD. Losses at the gene ends were 6 bases for V and 6 bases for J; bases not matched to a gene: 14. The CDR3 region has the DNA TGTGCCATCAGGACCCACACAGGGGGCCTGACAGATGGCTACACCTTC. This translates into CAIRTHTGGLTDGYTF.

About this clone itself: The sample contains more than one DNA sequence encoding this CDR3. The chain couples TRBV11-2 to TRBJ2-7, with D possibly matching TRBD2 (5 bases). Trimming took off 3 bases at V and 7 bases at J, with 10 bases between the two ends. CDR1 is SGHAT, CDR2 FQNNGV, per germline. The CDR3 sequence is 12 residues long. The CDR3, as DNA: TGTGCCAGCAGCTTGGGTTCGGGGGAGCAGTACTTC. Its protein product is CASSLGSGEQYF.

The V gene is TRBV5-1, the J gene TRBJ1-1; a possible D gene is TRBD1 (6 bases). V lost 1 base, J lost 0 bases, and 16 bases lay in between. Germline lookup yields CDR1 SGHRS and CDR2 YFSETQ. The CDR3 totals 17 residues. The DNA of the CDR3 is TGCGCCAGCAGCTTGACGGACAGCCACCTTATGAACACTGAAGCTTTCTTT. Amino acid sequence: CASSLTDSHLMNTEAFF.

The V and J genes are TRBV4-3 and TRBJ2-1; D remains ambiguous. V dropped 1 base and J dropped 10 bases, with 11 bases sitting between them. The germline V gene has CDR1 LGHNA and CDR2 YSLEER. There are 13 residues in the CDR3. The CDR3 DNA follows: TGCGCCAGCAGCCAAGGGCGTGTAGGCGAGCAGTTCTTC. Translating gives CASSQGRVGEQFF.

V gene TRBV19 combines with J gene TRBJ2-2; D is unclear. V was cut by 6 bases and J by 0 bases, with 8 bases left in between. CDR1 and CDR2 from the germline V gene are LNHDA and SQIVND (reference sequence). The CDR3 extends over 14 amino acids. The DNA of the CDR3 is TGTGCCAGTAGACCGATTACGAACACCGGGGAGCTGTTTTTT. This gives the protein CASRPITNTGELFF.

The rearrangement links TRBV15 to TRBJ1-3, with a weak D call TRBD1 (5 bases). Trimming took 3 bases from V and 0 from J, leaving 12 bases between them. Per germline, CDR1 LNHNV and CDR2 YYDKDF (reference sequence). The CDR3 is 16 residues long. The CDR3 reads CATSSGRGSSGNTIYF. The CDR3 nucleotides read TGTGCCACCAGCAGCGGACGGGGGAGCTCTGGAAACACCATATATTTT. The whole variable domain, filled in from reference TRBV15 and TRBJ1-3, reads DAMVIQNPRYQVTQFGKPVTLSCSQTLNHNVMYWYQQKSSQAPKLLFHYYDKDFNNEADTPDNFQSRRPNTSFCFLDIRSPGLGDTAMYLCATSSGRGSSGNTIYFGEGSWLTVV.

The CDR3 DNA sequence: TGTGCCCACTTCGGGGCGGAGGGGAGTGAGCAGTTCTTC. It is translated as CAHFGAEGSEQFF. V and J are TRBV7-9 and TRBJ2-1; TRBD2 is a possible D gene (6 bases). The CDR3 consists of 13 residues. V dropped 11 bases and J dropped 9 bases, with 20 bases sitting between them. Germline CDR1 SEHNR, CDR2 FQNEAQ (reference sequence).

This clone was detected only once. The chain has TRBV13 and TRBJ1-4, with 11 positions matching TRBD1. V trimming: 5 bases; J trimming: 7 bases; junction bases outside the gene matches: 3. CDR1 PRHDT and CDR2 FYEKMQ come from the germline V gene (reference sequence). CDR3 length: 14 residues. In nucleotides, the CDR3 is TGTGCCAGCAGCGAGGGACAGGGGGGTGAAAAACTGTTTTTT. Protein product: CASSEGQGGEKLFF.

The CDR3, as DNA: TGTGCCAGCAGCCGATCAGGGGAGGGAGAGACCCAGTACTTC. This translates into CASSRSGEGETQYF. The chain couples TRBV7-9 to TRBJ2-5, with D tentatively TRBD2 (7 bases). Trimming removed 5 bases from V and 4 bases from J, with 14 bases in between. This CDR3 has 14 residues. Germline V gene lookup returns CDR1 SEHNR and CDR2 FQNEAQ (reference sequence).

The chain combines TRBV7-9 with TRBJ2-7; tentative D call: TRBD2 (5 bases). CDR1 and CDR2 from the germline V gene are SEHNR and FQNEAQ (reference sequence). V dropped 5 bases and J dropped 2 bases, with 13 bases sitting between them. There are 14 residues in the CDR3. The CDR3 DNA reads as TGTGCCAGCAGCCCCCAAGAGGGAACCTACGAGCAGTACTTC. Its translation: CASSPQEGTYEQYF.

The chain is built from TRBV11-2 and TRBJ2-5, with D unclear. The germline gives CDR1 SGHAT, CDR2 FQNNGV. The CDR3 runs to 15 residues. Deletions cut 2 bases from V and 5 bases from J, with 15 bases between. The CDR3 sequence: CASSLSDDLSETQYF. For the CDR3, the DNA is TGTGCCAGCAGCTTAAGCGACGACTTGTCGGAGACCCAGTACTTC.

The chain is built from TRBV7-9 and TRBJ2-7; D not certain. Germline values: CDR1 SEHNR, CDR2 FQNEAQ (reference sequence). V lost 3 bases to trimming and J lost 5 bases, with 11 bases between them. The CDR3 spans 13 residues. The CDR3 protein is CASSLLEGDEQYF. CDR3 nucleotides: TGTGCCAGCAGCTTGCTAGAAGGAGACGAGCAGTACTTC.

The rearrangement uses TRBV29-1 and TRBJ1-3, with D uncertain. CDR1 SQVTM and CDR2 ANQGSEA come from the germline V gene. The CDR3 length is 12 residues. The germline V and J ends were trimmed by 1 base and 8 bases, with 9 bases remaining between them. The CDR3 region is CSVEGIGYTIYF. CDR3 in DNA: TGCAGCGTTGAAGGGATCGGTTACACCATATATTTT.